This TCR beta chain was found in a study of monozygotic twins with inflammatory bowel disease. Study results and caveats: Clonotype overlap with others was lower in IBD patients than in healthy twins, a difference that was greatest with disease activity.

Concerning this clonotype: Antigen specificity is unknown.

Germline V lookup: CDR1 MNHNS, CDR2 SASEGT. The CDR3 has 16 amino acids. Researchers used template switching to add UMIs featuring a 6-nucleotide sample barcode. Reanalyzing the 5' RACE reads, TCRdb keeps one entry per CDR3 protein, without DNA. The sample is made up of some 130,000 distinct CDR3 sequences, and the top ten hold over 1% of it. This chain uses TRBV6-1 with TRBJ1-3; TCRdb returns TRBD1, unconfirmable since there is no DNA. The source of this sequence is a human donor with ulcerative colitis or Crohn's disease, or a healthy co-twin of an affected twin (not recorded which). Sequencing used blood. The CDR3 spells CASSPTDYRTGNTIYF.